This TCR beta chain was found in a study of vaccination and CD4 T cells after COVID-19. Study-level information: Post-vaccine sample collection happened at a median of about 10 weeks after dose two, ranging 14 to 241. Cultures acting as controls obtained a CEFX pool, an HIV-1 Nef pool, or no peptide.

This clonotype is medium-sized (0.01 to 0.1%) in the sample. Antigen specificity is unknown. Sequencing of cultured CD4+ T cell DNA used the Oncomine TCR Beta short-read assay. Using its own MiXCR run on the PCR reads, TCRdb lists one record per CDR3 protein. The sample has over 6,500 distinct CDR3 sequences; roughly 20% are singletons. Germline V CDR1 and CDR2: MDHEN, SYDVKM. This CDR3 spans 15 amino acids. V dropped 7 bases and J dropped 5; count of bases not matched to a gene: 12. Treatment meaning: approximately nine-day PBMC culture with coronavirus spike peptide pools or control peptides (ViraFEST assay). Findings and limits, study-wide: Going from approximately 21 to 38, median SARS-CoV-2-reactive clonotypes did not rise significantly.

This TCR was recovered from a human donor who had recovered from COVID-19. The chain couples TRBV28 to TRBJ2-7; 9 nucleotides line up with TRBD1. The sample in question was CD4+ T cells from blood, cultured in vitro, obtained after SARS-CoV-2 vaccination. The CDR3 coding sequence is TGTGCCAGCACTAGATCGGGGACAGGGTCTGACGAGCAGTACTTC. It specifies CASTRSGTGSDEQYF.